These T cell receptor beta chains were read from a single sample in a study of OX40 agonist ivuxolimab in advanced cancers. The repertoire was sequenced with immunoSEQ multiplex PCR; TCRdb's copy has only in-frame clones and lacks some. The sample lists tens of thousands of clones, around 90% occurring once. The specimen comprised CD4+ or CD8+ T cells sorted from blood, sampled in a trial of the OX40 agonist ivuxolimab. The origin of the receptors is an adult with an advanced solid tumor such as melanoma, head and neck, liver or kidney cancer. CDR3s include the opening cysteine and the closing phenylalanine or tryptophan. D genes are given only for firm matches. The listing skips clone size in some rows; elsewhere it reads once, few, many or a size class.

size,D,V,J,CDR3,DNA
NA,TRBD2,TRBV27,TRBJ2-1,CASSLSPSGIFNEQFF,TGTGCCAGCAGTTTAAGTCCAAGCGGGATCTTCAATGAGCAGTTCTTC
NA,TRBD1,TRBV5-1,TRBJ2-3,CASSLGQGPDTQYF,TGCGCCAGCAGCTTGGGACAGGGCCCAGATACGCAGTATTTT
NA,NA,TRBV19,TRBJ1-2,CASSIDLFRTGDGYTF,TGTGCCAGTAGTATAGATCTATTTCGTACGGGAGATGGCTACACCTTC
NA,TRBD1,TRBV11-2,TRBJ2-3,CASSLVGGQWDTQYF,TGTGCCAGCAGCTTAGTAGGGGGCCAATGGGATACGCAGTATTTT
NA,NA,TRBV14,TRBJ2-7,CASSQDWHEQYF,TGTGCCAGCAGCCAAGATTGGCACGAGCAGTACTTC
once,NA,TRBV7-6,TRBJ2-2,CASSLGGGAPAGELFF,TGTGCCAGCAGCTTAGGAGGGGGGGCACCGGCCGGGGAGCTGTTTTTT
few,NA,TRBV5-6,TRBJ2-7,CASSLVELTSYEQYF,TGTGCCAGCAGCTTGGTAGAGTTAACCTCCTACGAGCAGTACTTC
NA,NA,TRBV27,TRBJ1-2,CASSSGAVGPHGYTF,TGTGCCAGCAGCTCAGGCGCCGTTGGCCCTCATGGCTACACCTTC
once,NA,TRBV5-1,TRBJ1-3,CASSDKSSGNTIYF,TGCGCCAGCAGCGACAAGAGCTCTGGAAACACCATATATTTT
NA,TRBD1,TRBV28,TRBJ1-1,CASSALWDRAVSTEAFF,TGTGCCAGCAGTGCTTTATGGGACAGGGCGGTGAGCACTGAAGCTTTCTTT
few,NA,TRBV6-6,TRBJ1-4,CASSQGFATNEKLFF,TGTGCCAGCAGTCAGGGCTTTGCAACTAATGAAAAACTGTTTTTT
few,NA,TRBV19,TRBJ2-6,CASSIWLSGPGANVLTF,TGTGCCAGTAGTATATGGCTATCTGGGCCTGGGGCCAACGTCCTGACTTTC
NA,NA,TRBV7-8,TRBJ2-5,CASSKQTQETQYF,TGTGCCAGCAGCAAGCAGACCCAAGAGACCCAGTACTTC
NA,TRBD1,TRBV19,TRBJ1-2,CASSGTGAHNYGYTF,TGTGCCTCCTCCGGGACAGGGGCCCATAACTATGGCTACACCTTC
NA,NA,TRBV7-2,TRBJ2-7,CASSFRVGPYEQYF,TGTGCCAGCAGCTTTAGGGTTGGGCCCTACGAGCAGTACTTC
NA,NA,TRBV5-6,TRBJ2-5,CASSLLQGFQETQYF,TGTGCCAGCAGCTTATTACAGGGATTCCAAGAGACCCAGTACTTC
NA,TRBD1,TRBV9,TRBJ1-1,CASSVDPQGILGSEAFF,TGTGCCAGCAGCGTAGACCCACAGGGGATTCTCGGATCTGAAGCTTTCTTT
few,NA,TRBV7-3,TRBJ2-1,CASSSSGGGYNEQFF,TGTGCCAGCAGCTCCTCAGGCGGTGGCTACAATGAGCAGTTCTTC
NA,NA,TRBV12-1,TRBJ2-5,CASSSSRGGISTSGQETQYF,TGTGCCAGCAGCTCCAGCCGAGGGGGGATTTCGACTAGCGGCCAAGAGACCCAGTACTTC
NA,TRBD1,TRBV30,TRBJ2-6,CAWGQGTSGANVLTF,TGTGCCTGGGGACAGGGAACTTCTGGGGCCAACGTCCTGACTTTC
NA,TRBD2,TRBV11-2,TRBJ2-3,CASSFYRTSGSTDTQYF,TGTGCCAGCAGCTTTTATAGGACTAGCGGGAGTACAGATACGCAGTATTTT
NA,TRBD1,TRBV15,TRBJ2-7,CATSRVPPSDRGRSYEQYF,TGTGCCACCAGCAGGGTTCCCCCGTCAGACAGGGGACGCTCCTACGAGCAGTACTTC
NA,NA,TRBV27,TRBJ1-4,CASSFAGINEKLFF,TGTGCCAGCAGTTTCGCGGGAATTAATGAAAAACTGTTTTTT
NA,NA,TRBV30,TRBJ2-2,CAWSRRDRPIGANTGELFF,TGTGCCTGGAGCCGTAGGGATCGGCCGATCGGCGCGAACACCGGGGAGCTGTTTTTT
once,NA,TRBV28,TRBJ2-5,CASRAGVLETQYF,TGTGCCAGCAGGGCAGGGGTTTTAGAGACCCAGTACTTC
NA,NA,TRBV11-2,TRBJ2-1,CASSLRGSVLSYNEQFF,TGTGCCAGCAGCTTAAGGGGTAGCGTACTCTCCTACAATGAGCAGTTCTTC
NA,NA,TRBV5-4,TRBJ2-5,CASSENQETQYF,TGTGCCAGCAGCGAGAACCAAGAGACCCAGTACTTC
NA,TRBD2,TRBV7-2,TRBJ2-7,CASSLSLADSYGQYF,TGTGCCAGCAGCTTATCCCTAGCGGACTCCTACGGGCAGTACTTC
NA,TRBD2,TRBV7-6,TRBJ2-3,CATSRGTSGSTDTQYF,TGTGCCACCTCGAGAGGGACTAGCGGGAGCACAGATACGCAGTATTTT
NA,NA,TRBV19,TRBJ1-3,CASQQEDTIYF,TGTGCCAGTCAACAGGAAGACACCATATATTTT
once,NA,TRBV5-5,TRBJ2-3,CASSFGLGSTDTQYF,TGTGCCAGCAGCTTTGGCCTCGGGAGCACAGATACGCAGTATTTT
NA,TRBD2,TRBV6-1,TRBJ2-3,CASSVGTSYRTDTQYF,TGTGCCAGCAGTGTGGGGACTAGCTACCGCACAGATACGCAGTATTTT
NA,NA,TRBV27,TRBJ2-5,CASSFFGSASQETQYF,TGTGCCAGCAGTTTTTTCGGGTCGGCCTCTCAAGAGACCCAGTACTTC
NA,TRBD2,TRBV5-1,TRBJ2-7,CASSGEGRAYEQYF,TGCGCCAGCAGCGGGGAGGGCCGAGCCTACGAGCAGTACTTC
once,TRBD2,TRBV19,TRBJ2-7,CASSRGTSGSYEQYF,TGTGCCAGTAGTAGGGGGACTAGCGGGTCCTACGAGCAGTACTTC
NA,NA,TRBV11-2,TRBJ2-7,CASQRGLEVYEQYF,TGTGCCAGCCAAAGAGGGCTGGAAGTCTACGAGCAGTACTTC
NA,NA,TRBV11-3,TRBJ2-5,CASSLFGVSGETQYF,TGTGCCAGCAGCTTATTTGGAGTTTCGGGAGAGACCCAGTACTTC
NA,TRBD2,TRBV30,TRBJ2-3,CAWSVLRTSGSPDTQYF,TGTGCCTGGAGTGTACTGAGGACTAGCGGGAGCCCAGATACGCAGTATTTT
few,NA,TRBV19,TRBJ1-1,CASSGKRSGDTEAFF,TGTGCCAGTAGTGGAAAGAGGTCAGGGGACACTGAAGCTTTCTTT
NA,TRBD1,TRBV5-5,TRBJ2-7,CASSLAGTGVYEQYF,TGTGCCAGCAGCTTGGCCGGTACAGGGGTTTACGAGCAGTACTTC